This T cell receptor (beta chain) was retrieved from a study of radiation and T cells in renal cell carcinoma (dated by TCRdb to between 2020 and 2021). For context, the study as a whole: A total of around 50 samples underwent TCR beta sequencing, made up of approximately 26 tumors and approximately 27 peripheral blood samples. In the approximately 58 samples combined, 4,016,671 unique CDR3 nucleotide sequences were found, encoding roughly 2.5 million unique CDR3 amino acid sequences.

Here is what the overall study found, with its caveats: In blood, the top tumor clonotypes increased from baseline to 2 weeks after radiation and then shrank by 4 weeks, which suggests a temporary expansion of tumor-resident clones. TCR clonality was higher in irradiated tumors than in controls, as the top 100 clonotypes made up an average of about 54% of the repertoire in irradiated tumors compared with 43% in nephrectomy-only tumors. The single-armed trial design could not address effects of radiation dose or scheduling on the TCR repertoire. A greater number of dominant CDR3 motifs was detected in irradiated tumors than in control tumors, and a larger share of the repertoire was occupied by these motifs in irradiated tumors than in control tumors. Because only small tumor regions of roughly 0.91 g were available, intratumoral heterogeneity was not captured. Because pretreatment tumor biopsies were not available, the study could not determine whether clonotypes were already present within the tumor at baseline.

The immunoSEQ kit was used, according to the manufacturer's recommendations, to generate TCR beta libraries from genomic DNA. For library preparation, a first multiplex PCR was performed with proprietary primers, followed by a second PCR in which unique barcodes were added, and bead cleanups were performed after each round. A kit-provided positive control reaction and a negative control reaction were included in every sample batch. The final libraries underwent checking on an Agilent 4200 TapeStation D1000 ScreenTape, volumetric pooling, and quantification by qPCR. Sequencing was performed on an Illumina NextSeq500 with a MidOutput 150-cycle cartridge, and 156 Read1 and 15 Index1 cycles were run with kit custom primers. The pooled library was loaded at approximately 1 pM with a 20% PhiX control spike-in. The original pipeline was this. Vendor-processed data were analyzed in R, and a clonotype was defined as all T cells sharing the same CDR3 nucleotide sequence. For clone abundance analyses, frequencies were normalized to the 10,000 most abundant clones in each sample. Public T cell clones, which averaged fewer than five per sample, were excluded before analysis. ImmunoMap was used for dominant motif analysis with the PAM10 matrix, a gap penalty of 30, and a homology threshold of 0.3, and any motif reaching a cumulative frequency of at least 0.01 was considered dominant. A difference in abundance of at least 32-fold between compartments was used to define tumor-enriched and baseline blood-enriched clonotypes. Tumor-blood repertoire similarity was measured with the Baroni-Urbani and Buser coefficient, and groups were compared using two-tailed Wilcoxon tests in R. TCRdb re-hosts the immuneACCESS table, in-frame sequences only. Its copies lack some clones; in the studies checked, an unresolved V gene accounts for under half of them, and the cause for the rest is not known. D and trimming come from the DNA, and the V and J calls and clone size come from that table. Here the sample has more than 15,000 clones; 50% occur a single time. The ten largest clones capture under 40% of the sample.

The CDR3 sequence holds 15 residues, the cysteine and phenylalanine included. Only CDR3 DNA remains: 45 bases, in frame from the first base. Germline trimming amounts to 0 bases on V and 8 bases on J, with 4 as the count of junction bases outside the gene matches. CDR1 and CDR2 (SGHAT, FQNNGV) derive from the germline V gene. The time point label of this sample denotes: tumor resected at nephrectomy. Per the publication, the treatment or condition label means: 15 Gy SBRT to primary tumor, nephrectomy 4 weeks later. Samples were obtained from a clinical trial, in which 15 Gy stereotactic body radiation therapy was delivered to primary renal cell carcinomas and nephrectomy was performed 4 weeks later. All patients had renal cell carcinoma with clear cell pathology. Tumors were mechanically dissociated, digested with collagenase/hyaluronidase at 37 °C, processed in gentleMACS C tubes, and stored in liquid nitrogen. Genomic DNA for TCR sequencing was prepared using the QIAamp DNA Blood Mini Kit (Qiagen). Only samples passing all quality control checks were included in the analyses.

This clone occurred once. The target of this receptor is not known. No much larger clone is present one base from it, and per-base qualities are unavailable. One read alone is weak evidence. The chain couples TRBV11-2 to TRBJ1-6, with 7 bases aligning to TRBD1. This sample comprised tumor tissue, obtained from a patient whose treatment included radiotherapy and nephrectomy. The receptor was derived from a woman aged 55-69 years with renal cell carcinoma. The nucleotides read TGTGCCAGCAGCTTAGAAGGGGGCTTGGATTCACCCCTCCACTTT. Translated, this gives CASSLEGGLDSPLHF.